This T cell receptor (beta chain) is drawn from a study of vaccination effects on CD4 cells after COVID-19 (dated by TCRdb to between 2021 and 2022). In the study overall: Each participant received two doses of an mRNA SARS-CoV-2 vaccine, either BNT162b2 or mRNA-1273. In both COVID-19 convalescent patients and infection-naive vaccine recipients, the study compared SARS-CoV-2 spike-specific CD4+ TCR repertoires from before mRNA vaccination with those from after it. Altogether, about 10 COVID-19 convalescent patients and several SARS-CoV-2-naive healthy vaccine recipients made up the full study. The Oncomine TCR Beta short-read assay on an Illumina iSeq 100 was used to sequence cultures from other donors in the study. Study-wide findings and limitations: In healthy vaccine recipients, vaccine-induced clones were almost all SARS-CoV-2 mono-reactive, with only 1 of 255 cross-reactive with common cold coronaviruses. At late post-vaccination timepoints, both infection-induced and vaccine-induced clones showed marked clonal contraction, consistent with waning T cell responses. Limitations of the study were the small number of convalescent patients and the absence of early post-infection timepoints.

This clone was counted once. Its antigen remains undetermined. Base quality data are lacking; no much larger clone is found one base away. CDR1 SGHRS and CDR2 YFSETQ are derived from the germline V gene. V has 9 bases trimmed and J has 5 bases trimmed; junction bases matching no gene number 10. There are 14 amino acids in the CDR3, from cysteine to phenylalanine inclusive. Left in the record is the CDR3 DNA by itself, 42 bases read in frame from the first base. Library creation used the immunoSEQ multiplex PCR assay. DNA from the cultured and isolated CD4+ T cells underwent TCR beta CDR3 sequencing. The original methods were these. The analysis removed non-productive TCR sequences, trimmed reads to the CDR3 region, and retained only CDR3s that were 7 or more amino acids long. Antigen-specific clonotypes were identified using the MANAFEST web app by comparison of expansion in peptide wells against reference cultures. Positive clones required FDR<0.05 expansion versus reference and all other wells, odds ratio above 5, and frequency above 0.1% in two replicate wells. Cross-reactive clonotypes were defined as significantly expanded in SARS-CoV-2 spike wells and in at least one common cold coronavirus spike condition. Using the stringdist R package, CDR3 similarity was measured by Levenshtein distance, and unrooted trees were constructed with ape in R 3.6.1. TCRdb re-hosts the immuneACCESS table, in-frame sequences only. Its copies lack some clones; in the studies checked, an unresolved V gene accounts for under half of them, and the cause for the rest is not known. The DNA gave D and trimming, while V, J and clone size come from that table. The sample table shows fewer than 30,000 clones, and approximately 64% are seen once. Jointly, the top ten make up around 12% of the sample.

To identify antigen-specific CD4+ T cell clonotypes by their expansion, the ViraFEST assay first stimulated PBMC with viral peptide pools and then applied TCR sequencing. After around 11 days of culture, CD4+ T cells were isolated with the EasySep CD4+ T cell isolation kit. Healthy vaccine recipients had no prior SARS-CoV-2 infection, confirmed by negative nucleocapsid antibodies before and after vaccination. Roughly 2.1 million PBMC per well were cultured in IMDM with about 5.1% human AB serum, 10 IU/ml IL-2 and gentamicin, plus 10 ug/ml peptides. Half of the culture medium was replaced with fresh IL-2-containing medium on days 3 and 7. Unless noted otherwise, every peptide stimulation condition was cultured in triplicate wells. PBMC were separated from whole blood using Ficoll-Paque Plus gradient centrifugation and were then either cryopreserved at -140C or used fresh. The overlapping peptide pools covered the spike proteins of SARS-CoV-2 and of the common cold coronaviruses HCoV-NL63, HCoV-OC43 and HCoV-229E. The QIAamp micro DNA kit was used to extract genomic DNA from the cultured CD4+ T cells.

The chain employs TRBV5-1 and TRBJ2-5; 10 central nucleotides agree with TRBD2. The receptor comes from a human donor who received a COVID-19 vaccine. Sequenced material: CD4+ T cells from PBMCs cultured with HCoV-OC43 spike peptides, taken before COVID-19 vaccination. Read against the paper, the sample's cell subset or site label means: HCoV-OC43 spike overlapping peptide pool stimulation. The CDR3 protein sequence reads: CATRPLAGVETQYF. The DNA sequence is given as TGCGCCACCCGACCGCTAGCGGGAGTTGAGACCCAGTACTTC.